A single TCR beta chain is shown here with its context. It lacks a known antigen. Qualities for individual bases were not recorded, and no much larger clone is one base off. The data are from a study of radiotherapy plus CTLA-4 blockade in lung cancer (dated by TCRdb to the late 2010s). Regarding the complete study: Among enrolled patients, roughly 20% had an objective response and 30% to 40% reached disease control. Study-wide conclusions, independent of this receptor: After treatment with radiotherapy and ipilimumab, TCR clones that originated in tumors expanded in peripheral blood. The strongest predictors of response were reported to be early dynamic shifts in blood T cell clones along with a rise in serum interferon-beta following radiation.

CDR3 length: 16 amino acids, cysteine to phenylalanine. CDR3 DNA only is kept here, 48 bases in frame from base 1. The germline V end is reduced by 2 bases and the J end by 4 bases; junction bases left unmatched: 7. Based on the germline V gene, the CDR1 and CDR2 sequences are MGHRA and YSYEKL. The library relied on the immunoSEQ multiplex PCR assay. TCRdb re-hosts the immuneACCESS table, in-frame sequences only. Its copies lack some clones; in the studies checked, an unresolved V gene accounts for under half of them, and the cause for the rest is not known. The sample table lists approximately 40,000 clones, over 65% of them with a count of one. Clones ranked in the top ten supply almost 9% of the sample. The study tested focal radiation therapy combined with CTLA-4 blockade (ipilimumab) in patients with chemo-refractory metastatic non-small-cell lung cancer.

The source material was peripheral blood, sampled from a patient treated with radiotherapy plus ipilimumab. This sequence originates from a human donor with non-small cell lung cancer who had stable disease on radiotherapy plus ipilimumab. The V and J segments used are TRBV4-1 and TRBJ2-3; the junction holds 9 bases that match TRBD2. The nucleotides are TGCGCCAGCAGCCAACCGGGACTAGCTTTCGCAGATACGCAGTATTTT. This translates into CASSQPGLAFADTQYF.